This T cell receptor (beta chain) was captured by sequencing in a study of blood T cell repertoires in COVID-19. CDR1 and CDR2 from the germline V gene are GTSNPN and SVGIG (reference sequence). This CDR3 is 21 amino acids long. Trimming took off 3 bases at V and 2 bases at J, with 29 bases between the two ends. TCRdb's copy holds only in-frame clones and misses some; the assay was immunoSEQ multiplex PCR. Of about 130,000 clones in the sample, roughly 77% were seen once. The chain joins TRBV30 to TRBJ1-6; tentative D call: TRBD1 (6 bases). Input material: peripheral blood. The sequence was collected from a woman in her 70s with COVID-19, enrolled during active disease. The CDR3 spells CAWRSRGTRRLESPYNSPLHF. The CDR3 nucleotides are TGTGCCTGGAGGTCTAGGGGGACGAGGAGGTTGGAAAGCCCCTATAATTCACCCCTCCACTTT.